This T cell receptor beta chain was observed in a study of blood T cells in healthy people across ages (dated by TCRdb to the mid-2010s). Background for the entire study: In model experiments, template switching captured roughly one uniquely barcoded TCR beta cDNA molecule for every two T cells. Two additional independent replicas of 1 million unique cDNA reads from the same blood draw were analyzed for two donors (one aged 18 to 30 and one aged 80 or older). The study measured age-related changes in TCR beta repertoire diversity using deep sequencing normalized with unique cDNA molecular identifiers. Four age groups were formed from the donors: young (average roughly 16 years), middle-aged (just under 40), aged (62) and long-lived (approximately 80). To avoid experimental bias, donors of different ages were distributed randomly across sequencing lanes. Findings and caveats that apply to the study as a whole: Because the CMV infection status of the donors was unknown, age-related changes in expanded clonotypes may potentially have been confounded. Bulk unsorted PBMC profiling prevented conclusive comparison of naive and antigen-experienced compartments. Compared with the aged group, the long-lived group had more naive CD4+ T cells, fewer expanded clones and increased TCR diversity, a pattern suggesting age selection. Observed TCR beta diversity per million T cells fell roughly linearly with age, and a significant reduction was already apparent by age about 43. Estimates of total diversity from one million sequenced T cells were regarded as lower bounds and underestimates. The percentage of naive T cells measured by flow cytometry correlated strongly with observed TCR beta diversity.

The 40 or so donors, aged about 6 to 95 years, were systemically healthy Caucasian individuals from Russia. Each donor gave about 9.7 milliliters of peripheral blood, drawn into EDTA-treated Vacutainer tubes. Ficoll-Paque density-gradient centrifugation was used to isolate PBMCs, with at least 7 million per sample. Total RNA was extracted from PBMCs with Trizol reagent, with at least 6 micrograms obtained per sample. For every donor, an aliquot of PBMCs went through flow cytometry to measure the percentages of naive CD45RAhigh/CD27high T cells. Note on this clonotype: It lacks a known antigen. No much larger clone is present one base from it, and per-base qualities are unavailable.

V gives up 1 base and J gives up 5 bases, and the segment between their germline ends measures 3 bases. The germline V gene encodes CDR1 DFQATT and CDR2 SNEGSKA (reference sequence). From cysteine to phenylalanine, the CDR3 is 12 amino acids long. The DNA shown is the 36-base CDR3, in frame from base 1. Library preparation was by 5' RACE. Sequencing used an Illumina HiSeq 2500. A second PCR of roughly 6 to 12 cycles was performed with a sample-barcoded 5' primer and a J-beta primer mix. A unique molecular identifier was introduced onto each TCR beta cDNA molecule by a template-switch 5' adaptor carrying 12 random nucleotides. Each sample yielded at least 2.5 million CDR3-containing paired-end reads. First-strand cDNA synthesis was performed from all RNA using the Mint cDNA synthesis kit, with priming by a TRBC-specific oligonucleotide. Following uracil-DNA glycosylase treatment, all cDNA underwent a first 18-cycle PCR with the universal primers M1SS and BC2_uni_R. In the source study's methods: Normalization of each sample was performed by random selection of 1 million high-quality reads, each carrying a distinct molecular identifier. Reads sharing molecular identifiers were discarded rather than binned into consensus sequences. MiTCR, run with a Q25 quality threshold and the strictest error-elimination algorithm, handled CDR3 identification, clonotype clustering and error correction. A nonparametric unseen species model with Euler transformation was used to estimate a lower bound on total TCR beta diversity. TCRdb cleaned the public reads at Q25 with fastp, built clones with MiXCR and kept in-frame beta chains. Entries that share a CDR3 protein sequence are merged under the most common genes and DNA. TCRdb, not the original authors, processed these V and J calls. The sample contains about 1,500,000 distinct CDR3 sequences, about 30% of them found a single time. The top ten constitute about 7.7% of the sample.

The source is a woman aged 25-40 years in good health. The V and J genes are TRBV20-1 and TRBJ1-6, with the D gene not confidently named. The sequenced sample was blood. The DNA reads TGCAGTGCTAGAGGGAATAATTCACCCCTCCACTTT. Translated, this gives CSARGNNSPLHF.